Described below is a single T cell receptor beta chain sequence and its context. Its antigen is as yet unknown. This entry belongs to a study of cytomegalovirus exposure and HLA in healthy donors. Points from the study as a whole: Investigators reported 150 to 200 TCR beta chains as tied to cytomegalovirus. According to a subsequent analysis, TCR clusters from the first cohort were inclined to appear together in the roughly 110 validation repertoires. Rarity marked most TCR sequences, yet some public TCRs occurred in many donors.

This CDR3 is 17 amino acids long. V shed 0 bases and J shed 0 bases, with 12 bases lying between them. Germline CDR1 reads SNHLY; CDR2 reads FYNNEI. Produced via immunoSEQ multiplex PCR; TCRdb's table is partial and in-frame only. Of approximately 280,000 clones in the sample, about 86% are singletons; the top ten hold approximately 1%. The receptor was isolated from a woman in her late teens or twenties in good health and CMV-seronegative. The chain couples TRBV2 to TRBJ1-5, with no clear D. The sequenced material came from PBMCs. CDR3: CASSEALRGHSNQPQHF. DNA of the CDR3: TGTGCCAGCAGTGAAGCGCTTCGGGGTCATAGCAATCAGCCCCAGCATTTT.